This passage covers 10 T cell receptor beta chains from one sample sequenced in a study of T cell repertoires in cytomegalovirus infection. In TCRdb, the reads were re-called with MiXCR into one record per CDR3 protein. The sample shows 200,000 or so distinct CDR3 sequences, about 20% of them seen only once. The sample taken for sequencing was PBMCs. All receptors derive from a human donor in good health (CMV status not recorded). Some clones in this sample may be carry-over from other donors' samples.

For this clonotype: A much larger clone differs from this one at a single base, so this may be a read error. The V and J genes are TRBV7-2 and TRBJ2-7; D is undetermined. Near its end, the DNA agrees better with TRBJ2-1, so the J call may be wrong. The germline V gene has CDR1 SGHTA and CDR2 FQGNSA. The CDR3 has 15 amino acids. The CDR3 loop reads CASSLVLGGSYEQFF. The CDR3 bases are TGTGCCAGCAGCTTAGTATTGGGTGGGTCCTACGAGCAGTTCTTC.

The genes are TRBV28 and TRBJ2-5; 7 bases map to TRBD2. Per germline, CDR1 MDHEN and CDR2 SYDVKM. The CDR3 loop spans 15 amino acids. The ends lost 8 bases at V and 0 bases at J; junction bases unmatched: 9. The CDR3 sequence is CASRRLAEHQETQYF. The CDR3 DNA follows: TGTGCCAGCCGTCGTCTAGCGGAGCACCAAGAGACCCAGTACTTC.

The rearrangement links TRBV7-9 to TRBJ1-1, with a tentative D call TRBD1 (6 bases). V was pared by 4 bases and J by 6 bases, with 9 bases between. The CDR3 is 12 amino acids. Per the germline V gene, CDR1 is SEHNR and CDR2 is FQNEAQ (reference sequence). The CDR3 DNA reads TGTGCCAGCAGCTCGGACAGACCTGAAGCTTTCTTT. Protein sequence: CASSSDRPEAFF.

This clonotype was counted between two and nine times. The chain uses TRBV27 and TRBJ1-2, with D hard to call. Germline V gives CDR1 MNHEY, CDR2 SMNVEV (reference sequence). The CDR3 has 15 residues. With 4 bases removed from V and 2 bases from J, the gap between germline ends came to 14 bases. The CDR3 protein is CASSSTWKQNYGYTF. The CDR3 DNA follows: TGTGCCAGCAGTTCAACCTGGAAACAGAACTATGGCTACACCTTC.

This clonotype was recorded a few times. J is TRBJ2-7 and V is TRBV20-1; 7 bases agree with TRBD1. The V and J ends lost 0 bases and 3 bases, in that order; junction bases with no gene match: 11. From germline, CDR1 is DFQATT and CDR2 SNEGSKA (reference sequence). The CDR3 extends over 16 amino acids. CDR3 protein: CSARDRGKGANYEQYF. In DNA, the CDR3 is TGCAGTGCTAGAGATCGGGGTAAGGGGGCAAACTACGAGCAGTACTTC.

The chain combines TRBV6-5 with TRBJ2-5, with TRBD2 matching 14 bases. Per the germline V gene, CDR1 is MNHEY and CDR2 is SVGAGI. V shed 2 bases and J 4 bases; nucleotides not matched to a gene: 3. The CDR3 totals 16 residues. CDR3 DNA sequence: TGTGCCAGCAGTTACCTGACTAGCGGGGGGGTAGAGACCCAGTACTTC. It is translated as CASSYLTSGGVETQYF.

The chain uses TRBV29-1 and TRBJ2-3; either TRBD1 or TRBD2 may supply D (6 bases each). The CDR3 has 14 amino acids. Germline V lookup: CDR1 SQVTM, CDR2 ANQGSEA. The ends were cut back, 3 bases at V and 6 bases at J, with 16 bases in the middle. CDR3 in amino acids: CSVESQGRFDTQYF. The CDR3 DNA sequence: TGCAGCGTTGAGTCCCAGGGGAGGTTCGATACGCAGTATTTT.

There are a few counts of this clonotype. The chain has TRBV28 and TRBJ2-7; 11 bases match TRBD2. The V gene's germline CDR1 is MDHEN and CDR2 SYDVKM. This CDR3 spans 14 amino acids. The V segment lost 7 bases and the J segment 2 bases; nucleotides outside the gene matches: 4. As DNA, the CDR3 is TGTGCCAGCACCCCGGGACTAGCGGCCTACGAGCAGTACTTC. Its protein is CASTPGLAAYEQYF.

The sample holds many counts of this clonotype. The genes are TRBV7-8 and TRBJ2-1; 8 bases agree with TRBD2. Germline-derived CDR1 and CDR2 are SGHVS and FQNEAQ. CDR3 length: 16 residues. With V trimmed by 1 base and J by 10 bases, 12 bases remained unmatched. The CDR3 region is CASSLGAWTSSSEQFF. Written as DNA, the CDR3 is TGTGCCAGCAGCTTAGGCGCCTGGACTAGCTCCTCGGAGCAGTTCTTC. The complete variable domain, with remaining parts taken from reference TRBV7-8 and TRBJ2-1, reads GAGVSQSPRYKVAKRGQDVALRCDPISGHVSLFWYQQALGQGPEFLTYFQNEAQLDKSGLPSDRFFAERPEGSVSTLKIQRTQQEDSAVYLCASSLGAWTSSSEQFFGPGTRLTVL.

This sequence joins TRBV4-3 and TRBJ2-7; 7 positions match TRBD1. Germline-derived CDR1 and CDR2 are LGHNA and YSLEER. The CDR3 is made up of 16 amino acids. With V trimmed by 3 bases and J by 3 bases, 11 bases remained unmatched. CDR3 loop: CASSHFKETGFYEQYF. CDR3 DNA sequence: TGCGCCAGCAGCCACTTTAAGGAGACAGGGTTCTACGAGCAGTACTTC.